Listed here are 5 T cell receptor beta chains from one sample, sequenced in a study of breast tumors, draining lymph nodes, adjacent tissues. TCRdb fed the multiplex PCR reads into MiXCR, producing one record per CDR3 protein. The sample includes roughly 120,000 distinct CDR3 sequences, nearly 20% seen only once; the top ten take roughly 3.5%. Axillary draining lymph nodes of breast cancer patients supplied the node samples. The sequencing input was axillary lymph node tissue. The receptors were gathered from a female donor with breast cancer. Some clones in this sample may be carry-over from other donors' samples.

This clonotype was detected ten times or more. The gene calls are TRBV10-3 and TRBJ2-5; 7 nucleotides agree with TRBD2. The junction had 4 bases not matched to a gene; V was cut back by 3 bases and J by 9 bases. The CDR3 has 12 residues. Looked up from germline, CDR1 is ENHRY and CDR2 is SYGVKD. CDR3 nucleotides: TGTGCCATCAGTGAAGGTCGGGGGGCCCAGTACTTC. It codes for CAISEGRGAQYF.

Concerning this clonotype: With a much larger clone just one base away, this may be a read error. This sequence joins TRBV19 and TRBJ2-1; 8 nucleotides match TRBD2. The CDR3 contains 14 residues. From germline, CDR1 is LNHDA and CDR2 SQIVND (reference sequence). CDR3 sequence: CVSSISSGVNEQFF. As DNA, the CDR3 is TGTGTCAGTAGTATTAGTAGCGGGGTCAATGAGCAGTTCTTC.

The chain has TRBV3-1 and TRBJ1-6; unclear D gene. The CDR3 is 14 amino acids. V lost 0 bases to trimming and J lost 7 bases, with 7 bases between them. The V gene's germline CDR1 is LGHDT and CDR2 YNNKEL (reference sequence). The chain's CDR3 is CASSQDGRNSPLHF. In nucleotides, the CDR3 is TGTGCCAGCAGCCAAGATGGCCGCAATTCACCCCTCCACTTT.

This clonotype was recorded many times. The gene calls are TRBV2 and TRBJ1-3; tentative D call: TRBD1 (6 bases). V was cut by 9 bases and J by 2 bases, with 11 bases left in between. The germline V gene has CDR1 SNHLY and CDR2 FYNNEI. The CDR3 totals 13 residues. The CDR3 protein is CARGSGAGNTIYF. As DNA, the CDR3 is TGTGCCAGGGGATCAGGGGCTGGAAACACCATATATTTT.

This clonotype came up many times. The V call is TRBV10-1, the J call TRBJ2-7; 7 bases line up with TRBD1. The CDR3 is 16 amino acids. In germline, CDR1 is WNHNN, CDR2 SYGVQD (reference sequence). J was trimmed by 9 bases and V by 6 bases; bases with no gene match: 20. CDR3 loop: CASRMDWTGGAGGQYF. The CDR3 nucleotides are TGCGCCAGCAGGATGGATTGGACAGGCGGCGCAGGTGGGCAGTACTTC.